Presented here are 20 T cell receptor beta chains from one specimen sequenced in a study of beta chain features in type 1 diabetes. All of the isolated RNA was reverse transcribed, so expressed TCRB transcripts were sequenced. Assay used: immunoSEQ multiplex PCR; TCRdb lists only in-frame clones, some missing. The sample holds hundreds of thousands of clones, more than 9% seen once. Sequences were obtained from naive CD4+ T cells from blood. These receptors all stem from a woman aged 18-30 years in good health.

There are a few counts of this clone. V gene TRBV5-1 combines with J gene TRBJ2-1; TRBD2 agrees at 14 bases. J was trimmed by 1 base and V by 4 bases; bases with no gene match: 7. This CDR3 spans 18 amino acids. The V gene's germline CDR1 is SGHRS and CDR2 YFSETQ. This CDR3 is CASSTGLAGGLSYNEQFF. CDR3 DNA sequence: TGCGCCAGCAGCACCGGACTAGCGGGGGGTTTGTCCTACAATGAGCAGTTCTTC.

The J gene is TRBJ2-7, the V gene TRBV15; 11 bases are shared with TRBD2. Germline V gene lookup returns CDR1 LNHNV and CDR2 YYDKDF (reference sequence). The CDR3 is 15 residues long. Trimming took 3 bases from V and 7 from J; bases not matched to a gene: 8. The CDR3 region is CATSRGLAGGLEQYF. Here the CDR3 DNA reads TGTGCCACCAGCAGGGGGCTAGCGGGAGGTTTGGAGCAGTACTTC.

In this sample, this clone turned up a few times. The chain combines TRBV30 with TRBJ2-7, with D possibly matching TRBD2 (5 bases). From germline, CDR1 is GTSNPN and CDR2 SVGIG (reference sequence). The germline V and J ends were trimmed by 0 bases and 7 bases, with 16 bases remaining between them. This CDR3 has 14 residues. The CDR3 DNA reads TGTGCCTGGAGTGTACTAGTGGCACGGGGAGAGCAGTACTTC. This gives the protein CAWSVLVARGEQYF.

This clone was seen a handful of times. The V and J genes are TRBV2 and TRBJ1-5; no reliable D call. CDR3 size: 15 residues. CDR1 and CDR2 from the germline V gene are SNHLY and FYNNEI. Trimming cost V 5 bases and J 0 bases, with 11 bases left between them. The CDR3, as DNA: TGTGCCAGCAGTCCCAGGTCAAATAGCAATCAGCCCCAGCATTTT. Its translation is CASSPRSNSNQPQHF.

This chain joins TRBV30 and TRBJ1-4; D is ambiguous. The V and J ends lost 5 bases and 7 bases respectively, with 14 bases between them. Germline values: CDR1 GTSNPN, CDR2 SVGIG (reference sequence). The CDR3 loop spans 13 amino acids. In DNA, the CDR3 is TGTGCCTGGCACGACCCGCGGGGTGAAAAACTGTTTTTT. Translated, it gives CAWHDPRGEKLFF.

A few counts support this clone. The sample holds other DNA sequences that translate to the same CDR3. This chain uses TRBV5-4 with TRBJ1-5, with 7 bases lining up with TRBD1. Germline CDR1 reads SGHNT; CDR2 reads YYREEE (reference sequence). V was clipped by 5 bases and J by 5 bases; unmatched bases: 4. The CDR3 length is 13 residues. The DNA of the CDR3 is TGTGCCAGCAGTCTCGACAGGGATCAGCCCCAGCATTTT. It specifies CASSLDRDQPQHF.

V and J are TRBV7-9 and TRBJ2-7, with D perhaps TRBD1 (6 bases). This CDR3 contains 14 residues. V was cut by 1 base and J by 8 bases, with 15 bases left in between. The germline V gene encodes CDR1 SEHNR and CDR2 FQNEAQ (reference sequence). The DNA for the CDR3 is TGTGCCAGCAGCTTAGTAGGGGCAGGGGAACAGCAGTACTTC. Protein product: CASSLVGAGEQQYF.

The sample holds a few counts of this clone. This rearrangement joins TRBV6-1 to TRBJ1-1; possible D gene TRBD1, 6 bases. This CDR3 region has 14 residues. CDR1 is MNHNS, CDR2 SASEGT, per germline. V dropped 6 bases and J dropped 3 bases, with 14 bases sitting between them. As DNA, the CDR3 is TGTGCCAGCAGAGCAGGGGTATTGGACACTGAAGCTTTCTTT. Amino acid sequence: CASRAGVLDTEAFF.

The rearrangement joins TRBV7-2 to TRBJ1-1; TRBD1 aligns across 9 bases. The CDR3 is 13 residues long. Unmatched junction bases numbered 8, after V lost 5 bases and J lost 10 bases. Germline CDR1 SGHTA, CDR2 FQGNSA. This chain's CDR3 is CASSPRDRVRAFF. The CDR3, as DNA: TGTGCCAGCAGCCCTAGGGACAGGGTACGAGCTTTCTTT.

This clone was counted only a few times. The chain employs TRBV5-6 and TRBJ2-7, with TRBD2 matching 9 bases. The CDR3 is 13 amino acids. From germline, CDR1 is SGHDT and CDR2 YYEEEE. Unmatched junction bases numbered 5, after V lost 6 bases and J lost 4 bases. The CDR3 loop is CASTVTSGYEQYF. CDR3 sequence (DNA): TGTGCCAGCACCGTGACTAGCGGATACGAGCAGTACTTC.

This clone occurred a few times. The chain has TRBV2 and TRBJ2-4; weak D call: TRBD2 (6 bases). V was shortened by 8 bases and J by 1 base, with 12 bases between the two germline ends. This CDR3 has 14 amino acids. Germline-derived CDR1 and CDR2 are SNHLY and FYNNEI. CDR3 protein: CASRLGGAKNIQYF. DNA of the CDR3: TGTGCCAGCCGACTTGGGGGGGCCAAAAACATTCAGTACTTC.

This clone showed up just a few times. The V call is TRBV29-1, the J call TRBJ2-1; 7 bases are a match to TRBD2. The CDR3 has 16 amino acids. The germline V gene encodes CDR1 SQVTM and CDR2 ANQGSEA. The ends lost 4 bases at V and 2 bases at J; junction bases unmatched: 11. The CDR3 DNA is TGCAGCGTTGCGACCGGGGCGGGAGAGGCCTACAATGAGCAGTTCTTC. It translates to CSVATGAGEAYNEQFF.

The rearrangement uses TRBV19 and TRBJ2-2; possibly TRBD1 for D (6 bases). The CDR3 has 14 amino acids. CDR1 LNHDA and CDR2 SQIVND come from the germline V gene (reference sequence). V lost 11 bases and J 0 bases, leaving 13 bases between the germline ends. CDR3 residues: CACRQDANTGELFF. The CDR3, as DNA: TGTGCCTGTCGACAGGACGCGAACACCGGGGAGCTGTTTTTT.

J is TRBJ1-2 and V is TRBV7-2; the D gene is possibly TRBD1 (6 bases). This CDR3 contains 14 residues. The germline V gene has CDR1 SGHTA and CDR2 FQGNSA. Trimming removed 8 bases from V and 0 bases from J, with 13 bases in between. Here the CDR3 DNA reads TGTGCCAGCGCCAGAACAGGGACTAACTATGGCTACACCTTC. Translating it yields CASARTGTNYGYTF.

This chain joins TRBV5-1 and TRBJ1-1; a possible D gene is TRBD1 (5 bases). V dropped 0 bases and J dropped 5 bases, with 8 bases sitting between them. The germline CDR1 and CDR2 sequences are SGHRS and YFSETQ. The CDR3 totals 13 residues. CDR3 bases: TGCGCCAGCAGCTTGGCAGGGATGACTGAAGCTTTCTTT. Protein sequence: CASSLAGMTEAFF.

The rearrangement links TRBV7-3 to TRBJ1-2, with 7 bases matching TRBD1. Germline CDR1 SGHTA, CDR2 FQGTGA. CDR3 size: 13 residues. V was clipped by 3 bases and J by 6 bases; unmatched bases: 4. The CDR3 DNA is TGTGCCAGCAGCTTCCGACAGGGAAATGGCTACACCTTC. It specifies CASSFRQGNGYTF. Looking up the rest from reference TRBV7-3 and TRBJ1-2 gives the full variable domain: GAGVSQTPSNKVTEKGKYVELRCDPISGHTALYWYRQSLGQGPEFLIYFQGTGAADDSGLPNDRFFAVRPEGSVSTLKIQRTERGDSAVYLCASSFRQGNGYTFGSGTRLTVV.

This clone turned up a few times. The chain is built from TRBV19 and TRBJ2-1; 11 bases map to TRBD2. The CDR3 is 20 amino acids. Unmatched junction bases numbered 15, after V lost 5 bases and J lost 0 bases. CDR1 LNHDA and CDR2 SQIVND come from the germline V gene (reference sequence). The CDR3, as DNA: TGTGCCAGTAGTTCTCCCACCCGACTAGCGGGGCTGAGCTCCTACAATGAGCAGTTCTTC. This encodes CASSSPTRLAGLSSYNEQFF.

J is TRBJ2-5 and V is TRBV11-2; TRBD1 agrees at 7 bases. This CDR3 has 15 amino acids. Germline V gene data show CDR1 as SGHAT and CDR2 as FQNNGV. J was trimmed by 4 bases and V by 4 bases; bases with no gene match: 9. The CDR3: CASSSYRGAGETQYF. The CDR3 nucleotides read TGTGCCAGCAGCTCCTACAGGGGCGCCGGAGAGACCCAGTACTTC.

This clone was picked up a small number of times. The rearrangement uses TRBV19 and TRBJ1-1; D is ambiguous. Germline V lookup: CDR1 LNHDA, CDR2 SQIVND (reference sequence). The CDR3 extends over 11 amino acids. Trimming pared 8 bases from V and 6 bases from J, leaving 10 bases between. CDR3 protein: CASVLRAEAFF. CDR3 in DNA: TGTGCCAGTGTATTGCGCGCTGAAGCTTTCTTT.

This clone was counted between two and nine times. The chain employs TRBV7-9 and TRBJ2-3; no firm D call. Trimming took 5 bases from V and 0 from J, leaving 9 bases between them. Germline CDR1 and CDR2: SEHNR and FQNEAQ (reference sequence). The CDR3 contains 14 residues. The CDR3 DNA reads TGTGCCAGCAGCCCCCCCGGGAGCACAGATACGCAGTATTTT. Its translation: CASSPPGSTDTQYF.